This TCR beta chain derives from a study of T cell responses to AZD1222 COVID-19 vaccine (dated by TCRdb to about 2021). The study in broad terms: AZD1222 recipients given second doses at about 4 weeks or at about 12 weeks were pooled, since spike-specific TCR depth and breadth were not found to differ between the two schedules. TCR sequencing was performed for roughly 250 trial participants, of whom around 210 were given two doses of AZD1222 and 26 were given two doses of MenACWY control vaccine. Trial participants were enrolled by age into 18-55, 56-69 and 70-plus year subgroups, with roughly 160, 29 and 62 TCR-sequenced participants respectively.

What the study reported, not specific to this receptor: Nearly half of unique spike-specific TCRs reportedly recognized epitopes outside regions mutated in the B.1.351 and B.1.1.7 variants. In the small 56-69-year group, the increase in depth fell short of significance, most likely because of low power. Conclusions about previously exposed vaccinees were limited because only a handful of AZD1222 recipients were SARS-CoV-2 seropositive at baseline. Vaccine-associated CD4 TCRs spanned the whole spike protein, with dominant responses in regions 160-218 and 743-854. Participants were mostly white British and included more females than males, and it was suggested by the authors that clonal diversity may have been underestimated. Spike-specific TCR breadth and depth rose significantly after two AZD1222 doses compared with day 0 and with MenACWY recipients. Because no samples from the day 14 peak response were available, repertoires could be characterized only after the peak T cell response.

As to this clone: Its binding antigen is unknown. No much larger clone exists at a distance of one base, and base qualities are not known.

From the cysteine up to the phenylalanine, the CDR3 has a length of 14 residues. Only CDR3 DNA is held: 42 bases, read in frame from base 1. Based on the germline V gene, the CDR1 and CDR2 sequences are SQVTM and ANQGSEA. Compared with germline, V lacks 2 bases and J lacks 5 bases; bases without a gene match: 8. The CDR3 regions of human TCRbeta chains were subjected to immunosequencing. The paper's data handling went like this. TCRs in the repertoires were compared against a reference library of SARS-CoV-2-specific TCRs that had been generated with the MIRA antigen-specificity platform. Breadth meant the fraction of unique TCRs that were SARS-CoV-2-associated, whereas depth meant the fraction of total T cells that were SARS-CoV-2-associated. Using the MIRA data, each spike-specific TCR was mapped to the spike region that the TCR reacts to and placed in a CD4 or CD8 class. Log10-transformed breadth and depth values were compared by one-way ANOVA with Sidak's multiple comparisons tests. TCRdb took this table from immuneACCESS and kept in-frame rearrangements with V and J called. Such tables lack part of the clones; where checked against another copy, unresolved V genes explain under half of the gap, and the rest is unexplained. V and J calls and clone size follow that table, whereas D and trimming were derived from the DNA. Within this sample are approximately 82,000 clones, with 90% to 95% of them counted one time only. 5.2% of the sample lies in the top ten.

The time point label here, explained by the study, means: baseline before first vaccination. Vaccinee samples were obtained from the UK trials COV001 and COV002, which included a single-blind randomized controlled phase 2/3 trial of AZD1222 (ChAdOx1 nCoV-19) in healthy adults. Trial participant PBMC samples were collected at day 0 and day 28 after the second dose for TCRbeta chain sequencing. Sequences were derived from peripheral blood, sampled on day 0 of AZD1222 vaccination. This TCR derives from an adult in good health. The chain joins TRBV29-1 to TRBJ1-1, and 7 junction bases match TRBD1. The CDR3 is CSVETVRGGTEAFF. The nucleotide sequence reads as follows: TGCAGCGTTGAAACGGTCAGGGGGGGAACTGAAGCTTTCTTT.